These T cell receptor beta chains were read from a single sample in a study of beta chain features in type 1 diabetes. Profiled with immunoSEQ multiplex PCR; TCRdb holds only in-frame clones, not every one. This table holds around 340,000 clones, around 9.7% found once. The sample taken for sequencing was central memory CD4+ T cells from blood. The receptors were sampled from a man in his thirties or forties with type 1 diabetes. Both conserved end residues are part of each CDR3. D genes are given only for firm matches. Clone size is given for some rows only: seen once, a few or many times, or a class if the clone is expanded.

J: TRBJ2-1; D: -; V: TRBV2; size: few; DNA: TGTGCCAGCACGTTAGTCGTGGGCACTGAGCAGTTCTTC; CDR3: CASTLVVGTEQFF
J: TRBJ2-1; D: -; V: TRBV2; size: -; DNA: TGTGCCAGCACTAGGACGAACTCCTACAATGAGCAGTTCTTC; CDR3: CASTRTNSYNEQFF
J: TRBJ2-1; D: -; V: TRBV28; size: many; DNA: TGTGCCAGCAGTTTAGCACTCACTATCCAGGGGCAGTTCTTC; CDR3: CASSLALTIQGQFF
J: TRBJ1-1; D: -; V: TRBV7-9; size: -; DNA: TGTGCCAGCAGCTTAGGTCTTGAAGGAGGTGCTTTCTTT; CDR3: CASSLGLEGGAFF
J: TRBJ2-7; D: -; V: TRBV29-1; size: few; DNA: TGCAGCGTTGACATAGGGGGGGCCTACGAGCAGTACTTC; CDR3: CSVDIGGAYEQYF
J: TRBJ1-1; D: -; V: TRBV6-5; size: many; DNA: TGTGCCAGCAGTTACAAGGGGGTCACTGAAGCTTTCTTT; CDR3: CASSYKGVTEAFF
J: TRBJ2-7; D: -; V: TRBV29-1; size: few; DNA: TGCAGCGTCACACAGGACGGATACGAGCAGTACTTC; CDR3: CSVTQDGYEQYF
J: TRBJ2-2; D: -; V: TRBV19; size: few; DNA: TGTGCCAGTAGGGCTACAGGGAACACCGGGGAGCTGTTTTTT; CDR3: CASRATGNTGELFF
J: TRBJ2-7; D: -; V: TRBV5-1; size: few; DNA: TGCGCCAGCAGCTTGCAGGGCCCCTACGAGCAGTACTTC; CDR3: CASSLQGPYEQYF
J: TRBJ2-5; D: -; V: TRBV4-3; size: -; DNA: TGCGCCAGCAGCCAAGATGAAGGGTCTTGGGAGACCCAGTACTTC; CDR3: CASSQDEGSWETQYF
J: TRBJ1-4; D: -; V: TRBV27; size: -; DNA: TGTGCCAGCAGTTTAGCCACAGGGACTAATGAAAAACTGTTTTTT; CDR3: CASSLATGTNEKLFF
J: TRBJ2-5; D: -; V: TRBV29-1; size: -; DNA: TGCAGCGTTGAAGGCCTAGCGACTGCCGAGGGGGAGACCCAGTACTTC; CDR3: CSVEGLATAEGETQYF
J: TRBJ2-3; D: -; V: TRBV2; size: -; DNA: TGTGCCAGCAGGGACAATTACGACACAGATACGCAGTATTTT; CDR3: CASRDNYDTDTQYF
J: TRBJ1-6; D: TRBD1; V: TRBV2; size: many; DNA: TGTGCCAGCAGTGAACAGGGGACAGGGGCTTCACCCCTCCACTTT; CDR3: CASSEQGTGASPLHF
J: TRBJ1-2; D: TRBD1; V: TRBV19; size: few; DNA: TGTGCCAGTAGCGGGGACAGATCCTATGGCTACACCTTC; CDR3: CASSGDRSYGYTF
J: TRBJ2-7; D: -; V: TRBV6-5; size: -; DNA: TGTGCCAGCAGGTACGCGAGTCAGGGGTCCTACGAGCAGTACTTC; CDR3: CASRYASQGSYEQYF
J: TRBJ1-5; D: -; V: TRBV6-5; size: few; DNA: TGTGCCAGCAGTTATGCGACAGGTCCAGGGCAGCCCCAGCATTTT; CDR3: CASSYATGPGQPQHF
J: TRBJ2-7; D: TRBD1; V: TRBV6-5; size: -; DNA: TGTGCCAGCAGGGCCGGACAGGGGGCCGCCTACGAGCAGTACTTC; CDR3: CASRAGQGAAYEQYF
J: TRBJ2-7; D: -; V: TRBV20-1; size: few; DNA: TGCAGTGCTAGAGGCGGCGAGCAGTACTTC; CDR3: CSARGGEQYF
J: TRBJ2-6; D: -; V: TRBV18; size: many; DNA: TGTGCCAGCTCCCCTCAGGAATTCTCTGGGGCCAACGTCCTGACTTTC; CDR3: CASSPQEFSGANVLTF
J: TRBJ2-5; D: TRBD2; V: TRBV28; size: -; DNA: TGTGCCAGCAGTCTAGAACTAGCGGGGTTACAAGAGACCCAGTACTTC; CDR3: CASSLELAGLQETQYF
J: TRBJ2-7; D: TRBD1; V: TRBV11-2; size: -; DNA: TGTGCCAGCAGCTTAGTTGCGGGACAGGGATCCTACGAGCAGTACTTC; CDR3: CASSLVAGQGSYEQYF
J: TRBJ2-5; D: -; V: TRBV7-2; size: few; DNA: TGTGCCAGCAGCTTGAAAACTTTAGGTCTCTCCCATCGGACCCAGTACTTC; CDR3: CASSLKTLGLSHRTQYF
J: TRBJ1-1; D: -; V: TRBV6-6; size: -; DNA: TGTGCCAGCAGTTTGATTGGACAGTCTGGCGAAGCTTTCTTT; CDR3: CASSLIGQSGEAFF
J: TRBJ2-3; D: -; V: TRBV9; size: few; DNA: TGTGCCAGCAGCGCTCCCCCGGGGACAGATACGCAGTATTTT; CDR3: CASSAPPGTDTQYF
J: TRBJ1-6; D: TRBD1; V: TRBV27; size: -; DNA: TGTGCCAGCAGTTTAGGGGACAGCCTCACCCTCCACTTT; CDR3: CASSLGDSLTLHF
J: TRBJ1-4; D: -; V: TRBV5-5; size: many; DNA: TGTGCCAGCAGCTCGGGGTCTCTGGGTGAAAAACTGTTTTTT; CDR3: CASSSGSLGEKLFF
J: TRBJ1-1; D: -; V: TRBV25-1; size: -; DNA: TGTGCCAGCAGTGGCGGACCCATGGAGAACACTGAAGCTTTCTTT; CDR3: CASSGGPMENTEAFF
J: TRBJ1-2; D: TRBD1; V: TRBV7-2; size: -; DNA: TGTGCCAGCAGTCTAGGCATTGGGACAGGGGGCTACACCTTC; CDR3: CASSLGIGTGGYTF
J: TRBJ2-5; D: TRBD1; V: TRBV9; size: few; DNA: TGTGCCAGCAGCGTAGCCAGTAGTAACAGGGGCCAAGAGACCCAGTACTTC; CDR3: CASSVASSNRGQETQYF
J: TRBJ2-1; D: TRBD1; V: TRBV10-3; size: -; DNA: TGTGCCATCAGTCGAACTACCCCGGGACAGGGCCCCAATGAGCAGTTCTTC; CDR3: CAISRTTPGQGPNEQFF
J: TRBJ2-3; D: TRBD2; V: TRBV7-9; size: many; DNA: TGTGCCAGCAGCTTAGTCCTAGCGGGCACAGATACGCAGTATTTT; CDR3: CASSLVLAGTDTQYF
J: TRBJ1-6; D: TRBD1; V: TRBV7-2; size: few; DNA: TGTGCCAGCAGCCTAGGACAGGGGGTTGGTTCACCCCTCCACTTT; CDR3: CASSLGQGVGSPLHF
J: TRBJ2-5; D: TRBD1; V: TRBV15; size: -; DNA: TGTGCCACCAGCAGTGGAGGGACAGGGCGGTCACGACAAGAGACCCAGTACTTC; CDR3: CATSSGGTGRSRQETQYF
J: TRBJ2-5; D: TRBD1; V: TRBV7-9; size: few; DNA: TGTGCCAGCAGCTTAGCCCCAGACAGGGGGCGGGAGACCCAGTACTTC; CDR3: CASSLAPDRGRETQYF
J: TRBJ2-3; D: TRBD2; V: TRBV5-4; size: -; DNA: TGTGCCAGCAGCTTGGCGACTAGCGGGGGCGCAGATACGCAGTATTTT; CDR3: CASSLATSGGADTQYF
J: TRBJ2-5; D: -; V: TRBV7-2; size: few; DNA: TGTGCCAGCAGCTTCGGACCCCGGGAGACCCAGTACTTC; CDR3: CASSFGPRETQYF
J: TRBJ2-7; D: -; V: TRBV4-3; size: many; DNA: TGCGCCAGCAGCCAAGATGTTTCCCGGAACTACGAGCAGTACTTC; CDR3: CASSQDVSRNYEQYF
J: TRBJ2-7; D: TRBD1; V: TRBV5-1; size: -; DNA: TGCGCCAGCAGCTTGGGGACAGGGGGCTACGAGCAGTACTTC; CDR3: CASSLGTGGYEQYF
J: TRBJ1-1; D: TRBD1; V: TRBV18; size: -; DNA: TGTGCCAGCTCACCTAGGACAGGGGAATTGGGCACTGAAGCTTTCTTT; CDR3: CASSPRTGELGTEAFF
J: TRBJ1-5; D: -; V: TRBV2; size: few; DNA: TGTGCCAGCAGTTTTCAGGGGAGGCAGCCCCAGCATTTT; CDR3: CASSFQGRQPQHF
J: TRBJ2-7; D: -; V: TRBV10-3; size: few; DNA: TGTGCCATCAGTGAGTCGACGAGGGGGGCTGGCGAGCAGTACTTC; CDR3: CAISESTRGAGEQYF